This T cell receptor beta chain was profiled in a study of cytomegalovirus exposure and HLA in healthy donors. CDR3 length: 17 residues. In germline, CDR1 is MDHEN, CDR2 SYDVKM. V dropped 6 bases and J dropped 2; count of bases not matched to a gene: 8. This clone showed up just a few times. 60 Vbeta and 13 Jbeta primers were used in PCR. Measured with immunoSEQ multiplex PCR; TCRdb has only the in-frame clones, and not every one. The repertoire includes 150,000 to 200,000 clones, roughly 74% of them detected once, and roughly 7.8% sits in the top ten. The TCR sequence derives from a woman between 40 and 50 years old in good health and CMV-seropositive. Sequencing used PBMCs. The rearrangement joins TRBV28 to TRBJ2-1, with 12 bases fitting TRBD2. CDR3 DNA: TGTGCCAGCAGGACAAACAGACTAGCGGGGGCCTACAATGAGCAGTTCTTC. Its protein product is CASRTNRLAGAYNEQFF.